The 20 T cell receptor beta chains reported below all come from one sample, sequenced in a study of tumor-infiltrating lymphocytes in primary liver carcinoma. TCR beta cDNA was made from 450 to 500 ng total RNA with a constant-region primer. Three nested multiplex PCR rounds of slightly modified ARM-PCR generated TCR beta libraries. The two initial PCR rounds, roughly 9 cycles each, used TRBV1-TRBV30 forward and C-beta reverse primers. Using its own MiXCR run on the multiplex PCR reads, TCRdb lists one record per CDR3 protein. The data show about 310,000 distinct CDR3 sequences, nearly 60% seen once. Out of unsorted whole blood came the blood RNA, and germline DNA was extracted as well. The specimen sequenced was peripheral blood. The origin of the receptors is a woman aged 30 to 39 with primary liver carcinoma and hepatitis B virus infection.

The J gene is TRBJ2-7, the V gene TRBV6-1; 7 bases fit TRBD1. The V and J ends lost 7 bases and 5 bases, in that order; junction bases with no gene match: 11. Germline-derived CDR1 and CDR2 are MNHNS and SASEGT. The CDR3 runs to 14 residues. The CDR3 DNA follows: TGTGCCAGCACTTCTCCAACAGGGGCTGACGAGCAGTACTTC. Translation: CASTSPTGADEQYF.

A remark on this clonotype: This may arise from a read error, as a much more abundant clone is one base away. The CDR3 nucleotides are TGCAGCGTGGGTGACGGGGATAATTCATCCCTCCACTTT. Protein product: CSVGDGDNSSLHF. The chain employs TRBV29-1 and TRBJ1-6; no firm D call. Germline V gives CDR1 SQVTM, CDR2 ANQGSEA. The CDR3 runs 13 residues.

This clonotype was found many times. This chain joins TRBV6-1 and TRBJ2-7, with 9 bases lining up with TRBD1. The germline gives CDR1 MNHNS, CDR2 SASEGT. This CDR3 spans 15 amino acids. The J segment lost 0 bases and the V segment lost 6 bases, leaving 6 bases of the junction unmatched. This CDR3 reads CASRIGQGSSYEQYF. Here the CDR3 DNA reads TGTGCCAGCAGAATAGGACAGGGGTCCTCCTACGAGCAGTACTTC.

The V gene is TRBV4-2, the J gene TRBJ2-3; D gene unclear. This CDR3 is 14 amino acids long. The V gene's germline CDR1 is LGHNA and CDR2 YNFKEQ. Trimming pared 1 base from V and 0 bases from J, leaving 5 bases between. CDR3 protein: CASSQVTSTDTQYF. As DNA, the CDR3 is TGTGCCAGCAGCCAAGTAACTAGCACAGATACGCAGTATTTT.

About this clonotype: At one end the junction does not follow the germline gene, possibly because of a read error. CDR3 protein: CASSRESGANFLTF. The CDR3 region has the DNA TGTGCCAGCAGTCGGGAGTCTGGGGCCAACTTCCTGACTTTC. This rearrangement joins TRBV12-3 or TRBV12-4 to TRBJ2-6; D might be TRBD2 (6 bases). CDR3 length: 14 amino acids.

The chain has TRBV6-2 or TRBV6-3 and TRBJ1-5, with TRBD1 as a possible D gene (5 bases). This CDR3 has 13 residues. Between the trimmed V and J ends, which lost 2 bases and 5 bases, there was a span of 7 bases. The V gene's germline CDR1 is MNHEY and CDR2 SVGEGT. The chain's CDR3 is CASSYDSYQPQHF. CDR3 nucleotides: TGTGCCAGCAGTTACGACAGCTATCAGCCCCAGCATTTT.

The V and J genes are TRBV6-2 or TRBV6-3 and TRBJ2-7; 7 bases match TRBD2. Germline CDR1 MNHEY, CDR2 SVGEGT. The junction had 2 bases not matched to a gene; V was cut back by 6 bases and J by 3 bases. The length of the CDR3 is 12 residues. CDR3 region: CASRASGYEQYF. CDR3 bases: TGTGCCAGCAGGGCTAGCGGCTACGAGCAGTACTTC.

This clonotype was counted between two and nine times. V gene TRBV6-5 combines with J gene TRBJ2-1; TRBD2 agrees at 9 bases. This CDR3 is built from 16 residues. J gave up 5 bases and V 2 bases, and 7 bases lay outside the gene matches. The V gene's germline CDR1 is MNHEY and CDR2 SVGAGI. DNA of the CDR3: TGTGCCAGCAGTTACCGGGGACTAGCTGGGGACAATGAGCAGTTCTTC. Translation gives CASSYRGLAGDNEQFF.

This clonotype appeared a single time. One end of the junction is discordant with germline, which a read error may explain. CDR3 loop: CASSQELGYSEQFF. The CDR3 DNA reads as TGTGCCAGCAGCCAAGAACTAGGGTACAGTGAGCAGTTCTTC. The V and J genes are TRBV11-3 and TRBJ2-1; D possibly corresponds to TRBD2 (5 bases). The CDR3 is made up of 14 amino acids. Germline V gene lookup returns CDR1 SGHNT and CDR2 YENEEA.

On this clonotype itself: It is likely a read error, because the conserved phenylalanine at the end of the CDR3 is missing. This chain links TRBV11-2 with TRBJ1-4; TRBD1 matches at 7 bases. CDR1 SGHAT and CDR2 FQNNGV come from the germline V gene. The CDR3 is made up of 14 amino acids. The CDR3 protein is CASSPGQSNEKLFS. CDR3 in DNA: TGTGCCAGCAGCCCGGGACAGTCTAATGAAAAGCTGTTTTCT.

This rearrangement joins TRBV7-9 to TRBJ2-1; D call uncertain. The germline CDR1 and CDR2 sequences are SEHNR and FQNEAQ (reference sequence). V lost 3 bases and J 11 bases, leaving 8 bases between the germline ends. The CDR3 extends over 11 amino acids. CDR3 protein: CASSLSSQQFF. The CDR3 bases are TGTGCCAGCAGCTTGAGTAGCCAGCAGTTCTTC. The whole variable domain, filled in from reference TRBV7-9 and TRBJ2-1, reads DTGVSQNPRHKITKRGQNVTFRCDPISEHNRLYWYRQTLGQGPEFLTYFQNEAQLEKSRLLSDRFSAERPKGSFSTLEIQRTEQGDSAMYLCASSLSSQQFFGPGTRLTVL.

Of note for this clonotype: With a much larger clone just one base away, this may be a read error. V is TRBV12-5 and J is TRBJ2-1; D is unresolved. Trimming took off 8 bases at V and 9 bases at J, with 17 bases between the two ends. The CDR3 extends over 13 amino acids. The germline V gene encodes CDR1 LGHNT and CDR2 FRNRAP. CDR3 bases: TGTGCTAGTAGCTACTACAACGGCAGTGAGCAGTTCTTC. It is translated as CASSYYNGSEQFF.

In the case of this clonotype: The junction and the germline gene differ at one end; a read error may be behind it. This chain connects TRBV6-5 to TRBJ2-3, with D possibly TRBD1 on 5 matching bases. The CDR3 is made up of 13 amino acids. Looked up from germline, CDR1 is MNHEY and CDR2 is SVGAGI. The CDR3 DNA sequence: TGTGCCAGCAATTCGACAGACACAGATATGCAGTATTTT. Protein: CASNSTDTDMQYF.

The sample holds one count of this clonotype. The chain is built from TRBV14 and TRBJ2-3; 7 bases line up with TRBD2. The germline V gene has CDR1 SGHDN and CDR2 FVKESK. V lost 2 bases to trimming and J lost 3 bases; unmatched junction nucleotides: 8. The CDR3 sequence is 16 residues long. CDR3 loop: CASSQIAGGTTDTQYF. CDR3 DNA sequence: TGTGCCAGCAGCCAAATAGCGGGCGGGACGACAGATACGCAGTATTTT. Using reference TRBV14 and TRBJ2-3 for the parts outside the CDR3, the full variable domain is EAGVTQFPSHSVIEKGQTVTLRCDPISGHDNLYWYRRVMGKEIKFLLHFVKESKQDESGMPNNRFLAERTGGTYSTLKVQPAELEDSGVYFCASSQIAGGTTDTQYFGPGTRLTVL.

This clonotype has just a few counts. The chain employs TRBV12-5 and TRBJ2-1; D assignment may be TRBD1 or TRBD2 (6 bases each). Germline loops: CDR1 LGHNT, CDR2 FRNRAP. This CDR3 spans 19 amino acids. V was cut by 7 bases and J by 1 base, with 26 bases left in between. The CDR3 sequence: CASALEGVAARTSYNEQFF. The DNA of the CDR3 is TGTGCTAGTGCCCTGGAGGGGGTAGCGGCCAGGACTTCCTACAATGAGCAGTTCTTC.

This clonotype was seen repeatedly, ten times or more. The CDR3 protein is CASSDWDRDYEQYF. As DNA, the CDR3 is TGCGCCAGCAGTGACTGGGACAGGGACTACGAGCAGTACTTC. The chain links TRBV10-2 to TRBJ2-7; 9 bases line up with TRBD1. J lost 3 bases, V lost 3 bases, and 3 bases had no gene match. CDR1 WSHSY and CDR2 SAAADI come from the germline V gene. The CDR3 consists of 14 residues.

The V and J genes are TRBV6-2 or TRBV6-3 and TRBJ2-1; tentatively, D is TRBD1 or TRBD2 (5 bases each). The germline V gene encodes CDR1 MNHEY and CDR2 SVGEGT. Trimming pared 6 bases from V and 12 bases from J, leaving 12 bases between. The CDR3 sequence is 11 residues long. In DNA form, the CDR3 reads TGTGCCAGCAGAACGGGACGTGGGCAGTTCTTC. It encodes CASRTGRGQFF.

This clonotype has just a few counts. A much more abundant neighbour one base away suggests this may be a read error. The CDR3 spells CVSSFSSSNNEQFF. CDR3 nucleotide sequence: TGTGTCAGCAGCTTTTCTTCTTCTAACAATGAGCAGTTCTTC. This chain connects TRBV11-3 to TRBJ2-1; D remains unclear. Germline CDR1 is SGHNT and CDR2 is YENEEA. The CDR3 extends over 14 amino acids.

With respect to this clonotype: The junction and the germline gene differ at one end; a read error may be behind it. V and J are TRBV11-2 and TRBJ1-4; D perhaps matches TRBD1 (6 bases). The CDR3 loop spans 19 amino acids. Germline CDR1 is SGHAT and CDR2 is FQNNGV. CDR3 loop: CASSLKVLVRTEPNEKLFF. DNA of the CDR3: TGTGCCAGCAGCTTAAAAGTGCTTGTACGGACAGAACCTAATGAAAAGCTGTTTTTT.

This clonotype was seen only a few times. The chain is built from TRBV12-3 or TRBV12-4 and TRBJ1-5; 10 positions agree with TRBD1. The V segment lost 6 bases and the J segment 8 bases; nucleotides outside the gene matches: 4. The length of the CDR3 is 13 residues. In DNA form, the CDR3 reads TGTGCCAGCAGGCAGACAGGGGGCGAGCCCCAGCATTTT. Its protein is CASRQTGGEPQHF.